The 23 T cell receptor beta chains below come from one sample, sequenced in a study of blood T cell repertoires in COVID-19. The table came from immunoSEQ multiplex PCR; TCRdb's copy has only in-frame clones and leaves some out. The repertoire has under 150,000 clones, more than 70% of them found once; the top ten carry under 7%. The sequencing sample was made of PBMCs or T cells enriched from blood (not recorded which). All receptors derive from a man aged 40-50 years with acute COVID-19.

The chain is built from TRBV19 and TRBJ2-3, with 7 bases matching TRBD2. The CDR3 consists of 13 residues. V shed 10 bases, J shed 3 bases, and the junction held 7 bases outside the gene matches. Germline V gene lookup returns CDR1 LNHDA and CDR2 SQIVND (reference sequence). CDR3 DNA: TGTGCCACATCAGTTAGCGGGACAGATACGCAGTATTTT. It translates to CATSVSGTDTQYF.

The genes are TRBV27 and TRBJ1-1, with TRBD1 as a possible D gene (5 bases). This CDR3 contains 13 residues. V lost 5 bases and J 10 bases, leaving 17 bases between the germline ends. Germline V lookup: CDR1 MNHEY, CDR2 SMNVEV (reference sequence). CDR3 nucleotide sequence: TGTGCCAGCAGTAATTCGGCCCTGGGGGGAGCTTTCTTT. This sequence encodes CASSNSALGGAFF.

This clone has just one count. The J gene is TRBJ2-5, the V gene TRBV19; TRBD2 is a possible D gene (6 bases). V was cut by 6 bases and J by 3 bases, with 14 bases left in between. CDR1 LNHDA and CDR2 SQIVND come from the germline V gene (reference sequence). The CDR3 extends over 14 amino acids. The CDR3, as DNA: TGTGCCAGTAGCGATCCCGGGACTGAAGAGACCCAGTACTTC. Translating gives CASSDPGTEETQYF.

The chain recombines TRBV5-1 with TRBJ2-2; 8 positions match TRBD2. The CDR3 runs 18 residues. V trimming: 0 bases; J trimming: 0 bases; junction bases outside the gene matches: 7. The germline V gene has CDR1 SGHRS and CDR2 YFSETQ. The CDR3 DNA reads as TGCGCCAGCAGCTTGGACCCTCCGGGGGGGTCGAACACCGGGGAGCTGTTTTTT. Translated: CASSLDPPGGSNTGELFF.

CDR3 in DNA: TGTGCCAGCAGGAAGGACAGTGCCAGGTCCTACGAGCAGTACTTC. Protein sequence: CASRKDSARSYEQYF. This rearrangement joins TRBV28 to TRBJ2-7, with a tentative D call TRBD1 (6 bases). The CDR3 spans 15 residues. Germline-derived CDR1 and CDR2 are MDHEN and SYDVKM. The V end was cut by 6 bases, the J end by 1 base, with 16 bases between. Full variable domain (outside the CDR3, taken from reference TRBV28 and TRBJ2-7): DVKVTQSSRYLVKRTGEKVFLECVQDMDHENMFWYRQDPGLGLRLIYFSYDVKMKEKGDIPEGYSVSREKKERFSLILESASTNQTSMYLCASRKDSARSYEQYFGPGTRLTVT.

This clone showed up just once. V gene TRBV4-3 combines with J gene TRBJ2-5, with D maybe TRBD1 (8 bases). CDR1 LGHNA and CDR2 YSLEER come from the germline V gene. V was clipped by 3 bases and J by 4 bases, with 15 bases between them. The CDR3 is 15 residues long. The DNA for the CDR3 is TGCGCCAGCAGCCATAATACAGGGGGGGGAGAGACCCAGTACTTC. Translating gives CASSHNTGGGETQYF.

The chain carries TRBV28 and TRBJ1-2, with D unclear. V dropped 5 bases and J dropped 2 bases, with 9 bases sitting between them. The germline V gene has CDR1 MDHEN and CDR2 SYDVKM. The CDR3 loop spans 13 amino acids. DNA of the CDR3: TGTGCCAGCAGTCTAGCAGAGAACTATGGCTACACCTTC. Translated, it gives CASSLAENYGYTF.

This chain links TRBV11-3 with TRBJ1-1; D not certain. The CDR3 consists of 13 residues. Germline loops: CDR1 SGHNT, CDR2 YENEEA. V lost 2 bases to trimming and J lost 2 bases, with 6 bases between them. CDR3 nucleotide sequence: TGTGCCAGCAGCTTATGGCTTAACACTGAAGCTTTCTTT. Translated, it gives CASSLWLNTEAFF.

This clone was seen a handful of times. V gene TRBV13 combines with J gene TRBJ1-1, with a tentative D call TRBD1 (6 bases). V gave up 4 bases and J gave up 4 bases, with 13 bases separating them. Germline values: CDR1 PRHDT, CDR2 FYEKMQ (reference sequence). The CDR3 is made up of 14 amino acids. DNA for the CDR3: TGTGCCAGCAGCTATCCACAGGGAAGCACTGAAGCTTTCTTT. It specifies CASSYPQGSTEAFF.

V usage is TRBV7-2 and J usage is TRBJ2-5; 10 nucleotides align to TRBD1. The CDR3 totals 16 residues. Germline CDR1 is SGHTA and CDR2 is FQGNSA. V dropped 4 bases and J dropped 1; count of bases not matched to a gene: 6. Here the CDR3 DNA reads TGTGCCAGCAGCTCGACAGGGGGCACGCTCCAAGAGACCCAGTACTTC. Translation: CASSSTGGTLQETQYF.

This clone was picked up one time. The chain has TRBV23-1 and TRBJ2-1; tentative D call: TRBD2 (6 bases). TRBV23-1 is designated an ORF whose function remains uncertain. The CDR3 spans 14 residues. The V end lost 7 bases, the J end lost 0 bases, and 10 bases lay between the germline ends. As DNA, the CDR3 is TGCGCCAGCAACGACGGGAGCTCCTACAATGAGCAGTTCTTC. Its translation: CASNDGSSYNEQFF.

Here the CDR3 reads CASRSTRESGYTF. CDR3 coding DNA: TGTGCCAGCAGATCGACCAGGGAAAGTGGCTACACCTTC. The chain carries TRBV6-5 and TRBJ1-2; D possibly corresponds to TRBD1 (5 bases). Trimming took 6 bases from V and 7 from J, leaving 15 bases between them. Looked up from germline, CDR1 is MNHEY and CDR2 is SVGAGI. CDR3 length: 13 amino acids.

Written as DNA, the CDR3 is TGTGCCAGCAGCCATGATAAGGCGGATCAGCCCCAGCATTTT. Translation gives CASSHDKADQPQHF. The chain recombines TRBV4-2 with TRBJ1-5; unclear D gene. CDR1 and CDR2 (germline): LGHNA, YNFKEQ. The CDR3 covers 14 residues. Trimming removed 3 bases from V and 5 bases from J, with 11 bases in between.

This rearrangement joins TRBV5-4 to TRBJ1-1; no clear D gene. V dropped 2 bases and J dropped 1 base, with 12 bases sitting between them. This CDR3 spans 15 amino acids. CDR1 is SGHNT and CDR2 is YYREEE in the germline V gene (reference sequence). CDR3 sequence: CASSFSAVKNTEAFF. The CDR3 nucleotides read TGTGCCAGCAGCTTTTCAGCGGTAAAGAACACTGAAGCTTTCTTT.

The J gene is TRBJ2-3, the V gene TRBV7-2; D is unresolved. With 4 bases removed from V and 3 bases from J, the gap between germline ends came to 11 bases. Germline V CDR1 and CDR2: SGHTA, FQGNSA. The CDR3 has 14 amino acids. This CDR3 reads CASSSPPTTDTQYF. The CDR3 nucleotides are TGTGCCAGCAGCTCCCCCCCTACGACAGATACGCAGTATTTT.

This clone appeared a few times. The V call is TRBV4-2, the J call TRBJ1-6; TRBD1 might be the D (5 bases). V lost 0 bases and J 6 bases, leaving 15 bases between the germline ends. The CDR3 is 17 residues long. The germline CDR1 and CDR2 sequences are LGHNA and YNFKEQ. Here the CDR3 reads CASSQDPGQAGNSPLHF. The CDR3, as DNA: TGTGCCAGCAGCCAAGACCCAGGGCAGGCCGGTAATTCACCCCTCCACTTT.

The CDR3 loop is CASSTRLAGASTDTQYF. The DNA of the CDR3 is TGTGCCAGCTCAACTCGACTAGCGGGGGCTAGCACAGATACGCAGTATTTT. The chain combines TRBV18 with TRBJ2-3; 12 nucleotides agree with TRBD2. Losses at the gene ends were 5 bases for V and 0 bases for J; bases not matched to a gene: 6. CDR1 is KGHSH, CDR2 LQKENI, per germline. CDR3 length: 17 amino acids.

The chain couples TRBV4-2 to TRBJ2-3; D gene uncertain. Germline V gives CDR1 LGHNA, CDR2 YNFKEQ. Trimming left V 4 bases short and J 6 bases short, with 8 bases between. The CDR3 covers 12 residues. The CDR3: CASSPQLDTQYF. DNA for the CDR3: TGTGCCAGCAGCCCCCAGTTGGATACGCAGTATTTT.

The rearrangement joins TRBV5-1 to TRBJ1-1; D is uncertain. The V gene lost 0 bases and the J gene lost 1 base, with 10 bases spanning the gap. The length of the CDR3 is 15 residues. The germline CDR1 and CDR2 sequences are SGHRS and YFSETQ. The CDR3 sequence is CASSLAVFGNTEAFF. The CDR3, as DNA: TGCGCCAGCAGCTTGGCCGTTTTCGGGAACACTGAAGCTTTCTTT.

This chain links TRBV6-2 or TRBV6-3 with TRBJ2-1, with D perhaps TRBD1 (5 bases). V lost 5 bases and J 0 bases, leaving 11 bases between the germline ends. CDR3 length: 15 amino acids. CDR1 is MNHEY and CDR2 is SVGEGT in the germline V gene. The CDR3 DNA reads TGTGCCAGCAGTCTAACAGGAGTCTCCTACAATGAGCAGTTCTTC. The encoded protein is CASSLTGVSYNEQFF.

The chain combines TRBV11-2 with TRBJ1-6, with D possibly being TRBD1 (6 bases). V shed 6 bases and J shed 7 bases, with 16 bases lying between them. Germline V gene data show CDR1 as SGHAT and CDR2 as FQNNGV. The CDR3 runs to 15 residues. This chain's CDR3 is CASRLTGYLNSPLHF. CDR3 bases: TGTGCCAGCAGGCTTACAGGGTATTTGAATTCACCCCTCCACTTT.

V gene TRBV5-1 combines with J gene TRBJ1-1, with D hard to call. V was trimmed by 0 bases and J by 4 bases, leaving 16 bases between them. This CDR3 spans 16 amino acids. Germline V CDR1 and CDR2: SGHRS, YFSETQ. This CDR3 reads CASSLVRPRVATEAFF. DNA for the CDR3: TGCGCCAGCAGCTTGGTTCGGCCGCGGGTGGCCACTGAAGCTTTCTTT.

CDR3 sequence: CATSDLMLGQGEPGANVLTF. The CDR3 region has the DNA TGTGCCACCAGTGATTTAATGTTAGGGCAGGGGGAACCTGGGGCCAACGTCCTGACTTTC. The rearrangement uses TRBV24-1 and TRBJ2-6, with 7 bases aligning to TRBD1. V shed 1 base, J shed 2 bases, and the junction held 13 bases outside the gene matches. The CDR3 extends over 20 amino acids. Looked up from germline, CDR1 is KGHDR and CDR2 is SFDVKD.